The 31 T cell receptor beta chains below all came from one sample that was sequenced in a study of somatic mutations in cytotoxic T cells in rheumatoid arthritis. Assay: immunoSEQ multiplex PCR; the TCRdb copy retains only in-frame clones and omits some. The sample yields about 26,000 clones, 82% seen once. The sample was CD8+ T cells sorted from blood. All receptors derive from a man between 50 and 59 years old in good health.

The table lists this clone with a count of one. The CDR3 DNA reads TGTGCCAGCAGCTTAGTCGCGTTTAGCACAGATACGCAGTATTTT. This translates into CASSLVAFSTDTQYF. The chain links TRBV11-3 to TRBJ2-3; D gene uncertain. The germline V and J ends were trimmed by 1 base and 0 bases, with 8 bases remaining between them. This CDR3 is built from 15 residues. Germline V lookup: CDR1 SGHNT, CDR2 YENEEA.

V gene TRBV21-1 combines with J gene TRBJ1-5; TRBD1 is taken as the D call from the table, unchecked against the DNA. TRBV21-1 is assigned pseudogene status. CDR3 length: 15 residues. CDR3 residues: CASSKSGRGPQPQHF. The DNA of the CDR3 is TGTGCCAGCAGCAAAAGCGGCAGGGGGCCTCAGCCCCAGCATTTT.

V gene TRBV6-4 combines with J gene TRBJ2-1, with TRBD1 matching 9 bases. The V and J ends lost 7 bases and 2 bases, in that order; junction bases with no gene match: 9. Germline lookup yields CDR1 MRHNA and CDR2 SNTAGT. This CDR3 region has 16 residues. Here the CDR3 DNA reads TGTGCCAGCAATTATCTACGGGACAGGGCCTACAATGAGCAGTTCTTC. This gives the protein CASNYLRDRAYNEQFF.

The rearrangement joins TRBV6-6 to TRBJ1-4; D uncertain. The CDR3 sequence is 16 residues long. Germline CDR1 reads MNHNY; CDR2 reads SVGAGI (reference sequence). V lost 4 bases, J lost 0 bases, and 12 bases lay in between. The CDR3 spells CASSFLPGATNEKLFF. The DNA of the CDR3 is TGTGCCAGCAGTTTCTTACCAGGAGCAACTAATGAAAAACTGTTTTTT.

This chain connects TRBV11-3 to TRBJ2-2, with D unclear. V was clipped by 4 bases and J by 4 bases, with 10 bases between them. Germline V gene lookup returns CDR1 SGHNT and CDR2 YENEEA. CDR3 length equals 14 residues. CDR3: CASSSGVGTGELFF. In nucleotides, the CDR3 is TGTGCCAGCAGCTCGGGTGTGGGCACCGGGGAGCTGTTTTTT.

The chain uses TRBV11-3 and TRBJ2-7; D remains unclear. The CDR3 spans 12 residues. The V and J ends lost 5 bases and 0 bases respectively, with 5 bases between them. Germline V gene data show CDR1 as SGHNT and CDR2 as YENEEA. The CDR3 bases are TGTGCCAGCAGCCTGAGCTCCTACGAGCAGTACTTC. It codes for CASSLSSYEQYF.

The gene calls are TRBV2 and TRBJ1-2, with 9 bases matching TRBD1. This CDR3 region has 13 residues. Looked up from germline, CDR1 is SNHLY and CDR2 is FYNNEI. Trimming at V came to 8 bases and at J to 5 bases, leaving 6 bases not matched to a gene. CDR3 in amino acids: CASPDRGGYGYTF. In nucleotides, the CDR3 is TGTGCCAGCCCGGACAGGGGAGGGTATGGCTACACCTTC.

This clone was counted only a few times. The genes are TRBV7-9 and TRBJ2-1; 12 positions agree with TRBD2. Germline lookup yields CDR1 SEHNR and CDR2 FQNEAQ (reference sequence). This CDR3 spans 15 amino acids. Trimming at V came to 4 bases and at J to 5 bases, leaving 3 bases not matched to a gene. The CDR3 loop is CASSYRLAGDNEQFF. DNA of the CDR3: TGTGCCAGCAGCTACCGACTAGCGGGAGACAATGAGCAGTTCTTC. The complete variable domain, with remaining parts taken from reference TRBV7-9 and TRBJ2-1, reads DTGVSQNPRHKITKRGQNVTFRCDPISEHNRLYWYRQTLGQGPEFLTYFQNEAQLEKSRLLSDRFSAERPKGSFSTLEIQRTEQGDSAMYLCASSYRLAGDNEQFFGPGTRLTVL.

The chain employs TRBV30 and TRBJ2-1, with D perhaps TRBD1 (6 bases). Germline V lookup: CDR1 GTSNPN, CDR2 SVGIG (reference sequence). Trimming removed 2 bases from V and 7 bases from J, with 9 bases in between. The CDR3 contains 12 residues. The CDR3 spells CAWSTGINEQFF. CDR3 bases: TGTGCCTGGAGTACAGGGATAAATGAGCAGTTCTTC.

The V gene is TRBV7-9, the J gene TRBJ2-3, with TRBD1 matching 7 bases. CDR1 and CDR2 from the germline V gene are SEHNR and FQNEAQ (reference sequence). This CDR3 spans 14 amino acids. The V and J ends lost 5 bases and 3 bases, in that order; junction bases with no gene match: 5. The CDR3 protein is CASSPRDSTDTQYF. CDR3 nucleotide sequence: TGTGCCAGCAGCCCCCGGGACAGTACAGATACGCAGTATTTT.

The chain links TRBV27 to TRBJ2-1; D is undetermined. Per the germline V gene, CDR1 is MNHEY and CDR2 is SMNVEV (reference sequence). V was cut by 3 bases and J by 0 bases, with 3 bases left in between. The CDR3 is made up of 13 amino acids. DNA for the CDR3: TGTGCCAGCAGTTTGAGCTCCTACAATGAGCAGTTCTTC. It is translated as CASSLSSYNEQFF.

The J gene is TRBJ2-1, the V gene TRBV27; D is ambiguous. The germline V and J ends were trimmed by 3 bases and 5 bases, with 11 bases remaining between them. Germline CDR1 and CDR2: MNHEY and SMNVEV (reference sequence). The length of the CDR3 is 14 residues. CDR3 loop: CASSFPGPNNEQFF. CDR3 in DNA: TGTGCCAGCAGTTTCCCCGGACCAAACAATGAGCAGTTCTTC.

This clone is medium-sized (0.01 to 0.1%) within its sample. The chain combines TRBV30 with TRBJ2-6; D not resolved. CDR3 length equals 17 residues. V was pared by 0 bases and J by 0 bases, with 12 bases between. Germline lookup yields CDR1 GTSNPN and CDR2 SVGIG (reference sequence). The CDR3 protein is CAWSVIGHSSGANVLTF. Here the CDR3 DNA reads TGTGCCTGGAGTGTAATCGGGCACAGCTCTGGGGCCAACGTCCTGACTTTC.

This chain links TRBV6-6 with TRBJ2-3; D ambiguous. Trimming stripped 2 bases from V and 2 bases from J, with 5 bases between. The germline V gene encodes CDR1 MNHNY and CDR2 SVGAGI (reference sequence). CDR3 length: 13 amino acids. CDR3 nucleotides: TGTGCCAGCAGTTACGGTTACACAGATACGCAGTATTTT. It yields the protein CASSYGYTDTQYF.

The chain has TRBV11-3 and TRBJ2-2; 8 bases align to TRBD1. The CDR3 covers 14 residues. The germline gives CDR1 SGHNT, CDR2 YENEEA. V trimming: 9 bases; J trimming: 7 bases; junction bases outside the gene matches: 10. CDR3 sequence (DNA): TGTGCCAGTAGTCGGACAGGGTTTGTCGGGGAGCTGTTTTTT. Translated, it gives CASSRTGFVGELFF.

This chain links TRBV7-9 with TRBJ2-3; 9 positions agree with TRBD1. The germline V gene encodes CDR1 SEHNR and CDR2 FQNEAQ (reference sequence). This CDR3 contains 15 residues. V shed 5 bases, J shed 4 bases, and the junction held 7 bases outside the gene matches. The CDR3 spells CASSTTGGEADTQYF. The CDR3, as DNA: TGTGCCAGCAGCACCACAGGGGGCGAGGCAGATACGCAGTATTTT.

The V gene is TRBV9, the J gene TRBJ1-1; D is possibly TRBD1 (6 bases). The V end lost 3 bases, the J end lost 5 bases, and 11 bases lay between the germline ends. The CDR3 contains 13 residues. Germline CDR1 SGDLS, CDR2 YYNGEE. The CDR3 sequence: CASSGGRRTEAFF. CDR3 in DNA: TGTGCCAGCAGCGGGGGGCGCCGGACTGAAGCTTTCTTT.

The J gene is TRBJ2-5, the V gene TRBV21-1. TRBV21-1 is deemed a pseudogene. The CDR3 length is 16 residues. The CDR3 spells CASSKKRTGPGETQYF. The CDR3 DNA sequence: TGTGCCAGCAGCAAAAAGCGGACGGGTCCAGGGGAGACCCAGTACTTC.

This clone was recorded once. V and J are TRBV5-5 and TRBJ2-1, with D perhaps being TRBD1 or TRBD2 (5 bases each). The V gene lost 4 bases and the J gene lost 10 bases, with 12 bases spanning the gap. The CDR3 spans 12 residues. Germline values: CDR1 SGHKS, CDR2 YYEKEE (reference sequence). The CDR3 sequence: CASSIGTGEQFF. CDR3 sequence (DNA): TGTGCCAGCAGCATCGGGACGGGCGAGCAGTTCTTC.

V and J are TRBV7-8 and TRBJ1-3, with D unresolved. The germline V and J ends were trimmed by 4 bases and 1 base, with 8 bases remaining between them. Germline V lookup: CDR1 SGHVS, CDR2 FQNEAQ. This CDR3 contains 14 residues. CDR3 nucleotide sequence: TGTGCCAGCAGCTCCCTCGGATCTGGAAACACCATATATTTT. Its protein product is CASSSLGSGNTIYF.

The rearrangement joins TRBV5-5 to TRBJ1-5; unclear D gene. V was trimmed by 0 bases and J by 0 bases, leaving 7 bases between them. This CDR3 comprises 15 residues. The germline gives CDR1 SGHKS, CDR2 YYEKEE (reference sequence). The chain's CDR3 is CASSLAGNSNQPQHF. CDR3 nucleotide sequence: TGTGCCAGCAGCTTGGCTGGCAATAGCAATCAGCCCCAGCATTTT.

By proportion, this clone is medium-sized (0.01 to 0.1%). The chain joins TRBV9 to TRBJ1-2; D may be TRBD1 (6 bases). The CDR3 consists of 16 residues. Trimming cost V 4 bases and J 2 bases, with 18 bases left between them. Germline-derived CDR1 and CDR2 are SGDLS and YYNGEE. CDR3 nucleotides: TGTGCCAGCAGCCTCCAAACCTCGGGACACAACTATGGCTACACCTTC. Residues: CASSLQTSGHNYGYTF. The variable domain in full, completed from reference TRBV9 and TRBJ1-2, reads DSGVTQTPKHLITATGQRVTLRCSPRSGDLSVYWYQQSLDQGLQFLIQYYNGEERAKGNILERFSAQQFPDLHSELNLSSLELGDSALYFCASSLQTSGHNYGYTFGSGTRLTVV.

The gene calls are TRBV2 and TRBJ2-3, with D hard to call. The CDR3 covers 15 residues. The V and J ends lost 7 bases and 0 bases respectively, with 14 bases between them. Germline V gene lookup returns CDR1 SNHLY and CDR2 FYNNEI. The chain's CDR3 is CASKERTASTDTQYF. The CDR3 region has the DNA TGTGCCAGCAAGGAGAGGACGGCCAGCACAGATACGCAGTATTTT. Full variable domain (outside the CDR3, taken from reference TRBV2 and TRBJ2-3): EPEVTQTPSHQVTQMGQEVILRCVPISNHLYFYWYRQILGQKVEFLVSFYNNEISEKSEIFDDQFSVERPDGSNFTLKIRSTKLEDSAMYFCASKERTASTDTQYFGPGTRLTVL.

This chain uses TRBV7-9 with TRBJ2-5, with D perhaps TRBD2 (5 bases). This CDR3 has 14 residues. The V gene lost 1 base and the J gene lost 5 bases, with 11 bases spanning the gap. Germline CDR1 is SEHNR and CDR2 is FQNEAQ (reference sequence). DNA of the CDR3: TGTGCCAGCAGCTTAGTTATCCCGGGGGAGACCCAGTACTTC. It translates to CASSLVIPGETQYF.

The J gene is TRBJ1-2, the V gene TRBV10-3, with D unresolved. CDR1 is ENHRY and CDR2 is SYGVKD in the germline V gene. Trimming removed 4 bases at V and 1 base at J, with 7 bases between. The CDR3 extends over 13 amino acids. CDR3 nucleotides: TGTGCCATCAGTGCCGGGATTAACTATGGCTACACCTTC. As protein: CAISAGINYGYTF.

The rearrangement links TRBV11-2 to TRBJ2-7; D call uncertain. Trimming removed 1 base at V and 6 bases at J, with 10 bases between. From germline, CDR1 is SGHAT and CDR2 FQNNGV. This CDR3 is built from 13 residues. CDR3 in amino acids: CASSLVSSREQYF. CDR3 sequence (DNA): TGTGCCAGCAGCTTAGTCTCATCTCGCGAGCAGTACTTC.

The rearrangement joins TRBV27 to TRBJ2-7, with 9 nucleotides matching TRBD1. The CDR3 length is 16 residues. Germline values: CDR1 MNHEY, CDR2 SMNVEV (reference sequence). The junction had 11 bases not matched to a gene; V was cut back by 2 bases and J by 6 bases. The CDR3 region is CASSLSHPGTGSEQYF. The DNA for the CDR3 is TGTGCCAGCAGTTTAAGCCATCCCGGGACAGGGTCCGAGCAGTACTTC.

This clone was found a few times. The chain has TRBV5-4 and TRBJ2-7, with D unresolved. With 4 bases removed from V and 3 bases from J, the gap between germline ends came to 5 bases. Germline V gene sequence: CDR1 SGHNT, CDR2 YYREEE (reference sequence). The length of the CDR3 is 11 residues. The CDR3 DNA reads TGTGCCAGCAGCGACGGCTACGAGCAGTACTTC. The encoded protein is CASSDGYEQYF.

The chain couples TRBV9 to TRBJ1-2, with 8 bases matching TRBD1. The germline V gene encodes CDR1 SGDLS and CDR2 YYNGEE. The V and J ends lost 1 base and 5 bases, in that order; junction bases with no gene match: 10. The CDR3 is 16 residues long. In DNA, the CDR3 is TGTGCCAGCAGCGTACAACCACAGGGGGTTCATTATGGCTACACCTTC. Protein sequence: CASSVQPQGVHYGYTF.

The chain is built from TRBV7-8 and TRBJ1-5, with 10 bases lining up with TRBD1. Germline CDR1 and CDR2: SGHVS and FQNEAQ. The J segment lost 1 base and the V segment lost 1 base, leaving 1 base of the junction unmatched. The CDR3 is 16 amino acids. The CDR3: CASSLEGQGSNQPQHF. The DNA of the CDR3 is TGTGCCAGCAGCTTAGAGGGACAGGGGAGCAATCAGCCCCAGCATTTT.

The chain uses TRBV10-3 and TRBJ1-2, with TRBD1 as a possible D gene (5 bases). CDR3 length: 16 amino acids. Germline CDR1 ENHRY, CDR2 SYGVKD. Trimming removed 4 bases at V and 6 bases at J, with 21 bases between. CDR3 in amino acids: CAISAKGRPFRDGYTF. The CDR3 coding sequence is TGTGCCATCAGTGCTAAGGGGCGACCATTTCGGGATGGCTACACCTTC.